The 22 T cell receptor beta chains below come from one sample, sequenced in a study of blood T cell repertoires in COVID-19. The method was immunoSEQ multiplex PCR; TCRdb's version includes in-frame clones alone and lacks a portion of them. The data show more than 100,000 clones, 86% seen once. The specimen was peripheral blood. The source of these receptors is a man aged 40-55 years with acute or convalescent COVID-19.

The rearrangement joins TRBV14 to TRBJ2-1; D possibly corresponds to TRBD1 (6 bases). The germline V gene has CDR1 SGHDN and CDR2 FVKESK. V was pared by 1 base and J by 8 bases, with 12 bases between. This CDR3 is built from 14 residues. CDR3 protein: CASSQGGNRDEQFF. The DNA of the CDR3 is TGTGCCAGCAGCCAAGGAGGGAACAGGGATGAGCAGTTCTTC.

This clone was recorded at least ten times. The chain carries TRBV19 and TRBJ1-2, with 7 bases that match TRBD1. This CDR3 has 13 amino acids. J lost 4 bases, V lost 6 bases, and 5 bases had no gene match. CDR1 LNHDA and CDR2 SQIVND come from the germline V gene (reference sequence). The CDR3 is CASRTGLSYGYTF. The CDR3 DNA reads as TGTGCCAGTAGGACAGGGTTAAGCTATGGCTACACCTTC.

This clone was observed a handful of times. The chain uses TRBV5-1 and TRBJ1-1; D is ambiguous. From germline, CDR1 is SGHRS and CDR2 YFSETQ. The CDR3 is 14 amino acids. With 0 bases removed from V and 6 bases from J, the gap between germline ends came to 12 bases. CDR3 DNA: TGCGCCAGCAGCTTGGGGCAGTACCCCCCTGAAGCTTTCTTT. Amino acids: CASSLGQYPPEAFF.

This chain connects TRBV7-9 to TRBJ1-2, with unresolved D. This CDR3 contains 14 residues. The ends were cut back, 5 bases at V and 2 bases at J, with 12 bases in the middle. Germline V gene data show CDR1 as SEHNR and CDR2 as FQNEAQ (reference sequence). This CDR3 is CASSLPLTNYGYTF. Here the CDR3 DNA reads TGTGCCAGCAGCCTTCCCCTCACAAACTATGGCTACACCTTC.

The chain has TRBV5-1 and TRBJ2-7, with D possibly TRBD1 on 6 matching bases. The CDR3 sequence is 13 residues long. CDR1 SGHRS and CDR2 YFSETQ come from the germline V gene. Trimming stripped 5 bases from V and 7 bases from J, with 16 bases between. CDR3 bases: TGCGCCAGCAGTCCCGCAGGGGAAGGAGAGCAGTACTTC. Residues: CASSPAGEGEQYF.

V gene TRBV5-4 combines with J gene TRBJ1-3; 9 bases are shared with TRBD1. V lost 3 bases and J lost 2; bases outside the gene matches: 3. This CDR3 comprises 15 residues. Germline values: CDR1 SGHNT, CDR2 YYREEE (reference sequence). CDR3 residues: CASSSDRGPGNTIYF. CDR3 coding DNA: TGTGCCAGCAGCTCGGACAGGGGACCTGGAAACACCATATATTTT. Together with reference TRBV5-4 and TRBJ1-3, the CDR3 gives the full variable domain: ETGVTQSPTHLIKTRGQQVTLRCSSQSGHNTVSWYQQALGQGPQFIFQYYREEENGRGNFPPRFSGLQFPNYSSELNVNALELDDSALYLCASSSDRGPGNTIYFGEGSWLTVV.

This chain connects TRBV9 to TRBJ2-1; 7 nucleotides agree with TRBD1. Germline V gives CDR1 SGDLS, CDR2 YYNGEE. J lost 2 bases, V lost 0 bases, and 2 bases had no gene match. The CDR3 is made up of 15 amino acids. The CDR3 protein is CASSVGDRTYNEQFF. As DNA, the CDR3 is TGTGCCAGCAGCGTAGGGGACAGAACCTACAATGAGCAGTTCTTC.

This chain uses TRBV6-5 with TRBJ2-1; 8 nucleotides agree with TRBD2. The junction had 10 bases not matched to a gene; V was cut back by 6 bases and J by 9 bases. CDR1 is MNHEY and CDR2 is SVGAGI in the germline V gene. CDR3 length equals 14 residues. In nucleotides, the CDR3 is TGTGCCAGCAGGATTAGCGGGGATGATAGTGAGCAGTTCTTC. This translates into CASRISGDDSEQFF.

V and J are TRBV23-1 and TRBJ2-5; D perhaps matches TRBD2 (6 bases). TRBV23-1 is reported as an ORF; its role is uncertain. CDR3 length equals 16 residues. The germline V and J ends were trimmed by 1 base and 5 bases, with 17 bases remaining between them. The CDR3 reads CASSQLDAAGKETQYF. The CDR3 bases are TGCGCCAGCAGTCAATTGGACGCCGCGGGGAAGGAGACCCAGTACTTC.

J is TRBJ2-7 and V is TRBV7-9, with no clear D. Germline CDR1 and CDR2: SEHNR and FQNEAQ (reference sequence). The V gene lost 5 bases and the J gene lost 0 bases, with 14 bases spanning the gap. The CDR3 is 15 residues long. The CDR3 protein is CASSHKVAGSYEQYF. The CDR3 bases are TGTGCCAGCAGCCATAAAGTTGCAGGCTCCTACGAGCAGTACTTC.

The rearrangement uses TRBV5-6 and TRBJ2-1; 8 bases are a match to TRBD1. Looked up from germline, CDR1 is SGHDT and CDR2 is YYEEEE. The CDR3 has 15 amino acids. V lost 1 base and J lost 6; bases outside the gene matches: 6. The CDR3 bases are TGTGCCAGCAGCTTGCCAGGGGGCGTTGGCAATGAGCAGTTCTTC. This encodes CASSLPGGVGNEQFF.

The chain has TRBV6-1 and TRBJ1-2; 8 bases agree with TRBD1. J gave up 3 bases and V 2 bases, and 5 bases lay outside the gene matches. The germline gives CDR1 MNHNS, CDR2 SASEGT. The CDR3 sequence is 15 residues long. CDR3 bases: TGTGCCAGCAGTGAACGGACAGGGTCCCACTATGGCTACACCTTC. As protein: CASSERTGSHYGYTF.

V and J are TRBV6-2 or TRBV6-3 and TRBJ2-1, with 13 bases lining up with TRBD2. Trimming at V came to 4 bases and at J to 8 bases, leaving 11 bases not matched to a gene. The CDR3 is 17 residues long. The germline V gene has CDR1 MNHEY and CDR2 SVGEGT. The CDR3 DNA sequence: TGTGCCAGCAGTTCGCTACTAGCGGGGGGGCCTCGCGATGAGCAGTTCTTC. Protein sequence: CASSSLLAGGPRDEQFF.

In this sample, this clone turned up once. V and J are TRBV5-8 and TRBJ1-5; D remains ambiguous. Trimming left V 1 base short and J 11 bases short, with 10 bases between. Germline values: CDR1 SGHTS, CDR2 YDEGEE. CDR3 length equals 12 residues. DNA of the CDR3: TGTGCCAGCAGCTTGACCGGAGGAGCCCAGCATTTT. Translating gives CASSLTGGAQHF.

This clone showed up just once. The gene calls are TRBV2 and TRBJ1-1; 9 nucleotides agree with TRBD1. The CDR3 covers 14 residues. Germline CDR1 reads SNHLY; CDR2 reads FYNNEI. With V trimmed by 8 bases and J by 3 bases, 7 bases remained unmatched. The CDR3, as DNA: TGTGCCAGCGATAGACAGGGGGAGTACACTGAAGCTTTCTTT. Protein: CASDRQGEYTEAFF.

CDR3 amino acids: CSASHGTGPLDGLSEQYF. DNA for the CDR3: TGCAGTGCTAGTCACGGGACAGGACCTTTGGACGGTTTGAGCGAGCAGTACTTC. The chain joins TRBV20-1 to TRBJ2-7, with 8 bases that match TRBD1. The length of the CDR3 is 18 residues. With 3 bases clipped from V and 6 bases from J, the junction kept 22 bases outside the gene matches. Germline V gives CDR1 DFQATT, CDR2 SNEGSKA (reference sequence).

The V and J genes are TRBV6-5 and TRBJ1-5, with 7 positions matching TRBD1. CDR1 is MNHEY and CDR2 is SVGAGI in the germline V gene. There are 15 residues in the CDR3. V shed 4 bases, J shed 6 bases, and the junction held 9 bases outside the gene matches. CDR3 protein: CASSFKRGLGQPQHF. The DNA of the CDR3 is TGTGCCAGCAGTTTTAAGAGGGGGCTTGGTCAGCCCCAGCATTTT.

The chain recombines TRBV5-4 with TRBJ1-1; D unclear. The CDR3 length is 14 residues. The germline CDR1 and CDR2 sequences are SGHNT and YYREEE (reference sequence). V lost 3 bases and J lost 6, with 15 bases in between. In nucleotides, the CDR3 is TGTGCCAGCAGCTCACGGGCGAGGGATCCTGAAGCTTTCTTT. Residues: CASSSRARDPEAFF.

The chain links TRBV3-1 (or the pseudogene TRBV3-2) to TRBJ2-7, with 10 bases aligning to TRBD2. There are 15 residues in the CDR3. Germline CDR1 LGHDT, CDR2 YNNKEL (reference sequence). V lost 3 bases, J lost 3 bases, and 5 bases stayed unmatched. As DNA, the CDR3 is TGTGCCAGCAGCCATACTCTAGCGGGAGACTACGAGCAGTACTTC. It yields the protein CASSHTLAGDYEQYF.

This sequence joins TRBV5-1 and TRBJ2-7; no clear D gene. Trimming pared 7 bases from V and 2 bases from J, leaving 13 bases between. Germline values: CDR1 SGHRS, CDR2 YFSETQ. The CDR3 is 13 amino acids. CDR3 bases: TGCGCCAGCCGGAGAGAGAAACCCTACGAGCAGTACTTC. It codes for CASRREKPYEQYF.

The sample holds one count of this clone. The chain joins TRBV19 to TRBJ1-5; 10 nucleotides line up with TRBD1. Trimming removed 5 bases from V and 3 bases from J; junction bases left unmatched: 7. Germline CDR1 and CDR2: LNHDA and SQIVND (reference sequence). This CDR3 is 16 amino acids long. In nucleotides, the CDR3 is TGTGCCAGTAGTCCTCGGACAGGGGGTAACAATCAGCCCCAGCATTTT. It yields the protein CASSPRTGGNNQPQHF.

The rearrangement links TRBV5-1 to TRBJ1-3; D gene uncertain. From germline, CDR1 is SGHRS and CDR2 YFSETQ. The V end was cut by 0 bases, the J end by 0 bases, with 10 bases between. The CDR3 is 16 amino acids. The CDR3 sequence is CASSLASSNSGNTIYF. DNA of the CDR3: TGCGCCAGCAGCTTGGCCTCGAGTAACTCTGGAAACACCATATATTTT.